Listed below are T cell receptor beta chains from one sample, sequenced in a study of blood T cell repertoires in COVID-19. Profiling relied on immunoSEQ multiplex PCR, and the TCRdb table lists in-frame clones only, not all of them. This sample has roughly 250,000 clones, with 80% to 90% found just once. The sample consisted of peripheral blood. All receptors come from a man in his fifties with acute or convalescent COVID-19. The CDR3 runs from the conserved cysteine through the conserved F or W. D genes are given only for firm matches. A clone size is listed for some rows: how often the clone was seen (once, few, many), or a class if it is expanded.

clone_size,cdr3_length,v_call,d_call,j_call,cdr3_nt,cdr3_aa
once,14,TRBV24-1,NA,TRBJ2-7,TGTGCCACCAGTGGAGCTGACAGTCTATCGGCGCAGTACTTC,CATSGADSLSAQYF
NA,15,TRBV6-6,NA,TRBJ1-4,TGTGCCAGCAGTTACTCGAGAGGTTTCGGTGAAAAACTGTTTTTT,CASSYSRGFGEKLFF
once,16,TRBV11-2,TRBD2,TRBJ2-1,TGTGCCAGCAGCTTAGGACGGGGGGGCCAATACAATGAGCAGTTCTTC,CASSLGRGGQYNEQFF
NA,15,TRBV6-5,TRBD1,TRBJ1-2,TGTGCCAGCAGTTACTCGGGACAGGGGTACTATGGCTACACCTTC,CASSYSGQGYYGYTF
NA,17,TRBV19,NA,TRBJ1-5,TGTGCCAGTAGTAGAGAGACAGGCCCGTATAGCAATCAGCCCCAGCATTTT,CASSRETGPYSNQPQHF
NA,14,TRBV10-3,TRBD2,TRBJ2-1,TGTGCCATCAGTGTGCTAGCGGGAGTGAATGAGCAGTTCTTC,CAISVLAGVNEQFF
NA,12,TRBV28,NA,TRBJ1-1,TGTGCCAGCAGTTTCAGGGTCACTGAAGCTTTCTTT,CASSFRVTEAFF
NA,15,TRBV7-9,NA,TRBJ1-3,TGTGCCAGCAGCTTGGCAGGGGCGAAAGGAAACACCATATATTTT,CASSLAGAKGNTIYF
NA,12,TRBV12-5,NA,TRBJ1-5,TGTGCTAGTGGTCTCGGGAATCAGCCCCAGCATTTT,CASGLGNQPQHF
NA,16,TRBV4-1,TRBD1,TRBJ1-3,TGCGCCAGCAGCCAATATCCGGGACAGGGGCGAAACACCATATATTTT,CASSQYPGQGRNTIYF
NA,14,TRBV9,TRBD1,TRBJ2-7,TGTGCCAGCAGCGCGGGGACAGGGCGGTACGAGCAGTACTTC,CASSAGTGRYEQYF
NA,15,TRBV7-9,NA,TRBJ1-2,TGTGCCAGCAGCTTAGTACAGGAAACTAACTATGGCTACACCTTC,CASSLVQETNYGYTF
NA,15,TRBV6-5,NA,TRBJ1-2,TGTGCCAGCAGGAGGGAGGTTGCAGGTAGCTATGGCTACACCTTC,CASRREVAGSYGYTF
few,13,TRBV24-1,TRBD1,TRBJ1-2,TGTGCCACCAGTAGAGGACAGGGGCGAGGCTACACCTTC,CATSRGQGRGYTF
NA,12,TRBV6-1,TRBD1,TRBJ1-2,TGTGCCAGCAGTATCCGGACAGGGGGCTACACCTTC,CASSIRTGGYTF
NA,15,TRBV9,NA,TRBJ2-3,TGTGCCAGCAGCCTGGGGGAGGGGGTCACAGATACGCAGTATTTT,CASSLGEGVTDTQYF
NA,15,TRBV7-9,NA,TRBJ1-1,TGTGCCAGCAGCTTATTAAAACAGGGCGGCACTGAAGCTTTCTTT,CASSLLKQGGTEAFF
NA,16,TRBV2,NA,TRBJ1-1,TGTGCCAGTGAACCTGTAGTGCATACTGGGCACACTGAAGCTTTCTTT,CASEPVVHTGHTEAFF
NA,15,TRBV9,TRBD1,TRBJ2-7,TGTGCCAGCAGCACCGGGACAGAAGTACTCTACGAGCAGTACTTC,CASSTGTEVLYEQYF
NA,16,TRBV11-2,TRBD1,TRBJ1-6,TGTGCCAGCAGCTTAGGGGCAGGGGGCCATAATTCACCCCTCCACTTT,CASSLGAGGHNSPLHF
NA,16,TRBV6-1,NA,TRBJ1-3,TGTGCCAGCAGTGGACAGTTCTCCGGCTCTGGAAACACCATATATTTT,CASSGQFSGSGNTIYF
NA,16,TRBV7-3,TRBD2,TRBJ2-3,TGTGCCAGCAGCTTGTTTCCTAGCGGGGGCACAGATACGCAGTATTTT,CASSLFPSGGTDTQYF
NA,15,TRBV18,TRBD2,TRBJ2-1,TGTGCCAGCTCAGAAGCGGGGAGCTCCTACAATGAGCAGTTCTTC,CASSEAGSSYNEQFF
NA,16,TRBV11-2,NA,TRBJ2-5,TGTGCCAGCAGCTTACGATTCGGGGGGCCCCAAGAGACCCAGTACTTC,CASSLRFGGPQETQYF
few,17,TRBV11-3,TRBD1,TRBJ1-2,TGTGCCAGCAGCAACCTGGGACAGATAACCACTAACTATGGCTACACCTTC,CASSNLGQITTNYGYTF
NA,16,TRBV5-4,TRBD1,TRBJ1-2,TGTGCCAGCAACGTAGGGGCAGGGGGCATGGGCTATGGCTACACCTTC,CASNVGAGGMGYGYTF
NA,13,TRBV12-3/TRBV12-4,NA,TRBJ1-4,TGTGCCAGCAGTTTAGCCAGGGAGGGGGAACTGTTTTTT,CASSLAREGELFF
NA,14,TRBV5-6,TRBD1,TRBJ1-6,TGTGCCAGCAGCTTGGACAGGGGAAATTCACCCCTCCACTTT,CASSLDRGNSPLHF
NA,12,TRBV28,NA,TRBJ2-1,TGTGCCAGCACGGGTCATCCGGATGAGCAGTTCTTC,CASTGHPDEQFF
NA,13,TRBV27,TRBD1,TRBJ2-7,TGTGCCAGCAGTTTCGGACAGGCCTACGAGCAGTACTTC,CASSFGQAYEQYF
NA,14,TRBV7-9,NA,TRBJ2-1,TGTGCCAGCAGCTTATCAGGGGTCTACAATGAGCAGTTCTTC,CASSLSGVYNEQFF